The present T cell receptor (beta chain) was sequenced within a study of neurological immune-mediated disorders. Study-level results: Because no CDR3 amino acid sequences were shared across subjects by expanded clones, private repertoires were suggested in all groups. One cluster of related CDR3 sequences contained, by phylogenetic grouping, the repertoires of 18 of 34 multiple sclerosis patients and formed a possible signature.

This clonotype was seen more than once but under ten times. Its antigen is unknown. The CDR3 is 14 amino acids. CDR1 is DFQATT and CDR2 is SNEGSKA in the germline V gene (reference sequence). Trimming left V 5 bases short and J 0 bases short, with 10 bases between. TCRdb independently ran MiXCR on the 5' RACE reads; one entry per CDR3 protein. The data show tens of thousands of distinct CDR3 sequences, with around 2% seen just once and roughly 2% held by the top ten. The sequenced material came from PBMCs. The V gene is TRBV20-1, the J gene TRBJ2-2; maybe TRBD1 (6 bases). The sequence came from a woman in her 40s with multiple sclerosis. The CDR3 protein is CSASQGTNTGELFF. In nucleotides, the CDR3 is TGCAGTGCTTCACAGGGAACGAACACCGGGGAGCTGTTTTTT.